This paragraph reports one T cell receptor beta chain. What it recognizes is unknown. This record belongs to a study of cytomegalovirus exposure and HLA in healthy donors. Study context: From donors who were HLA-typed, an early data release held 81 million or so unique TCRs. Ancestry clustering placed around 81% of a few hundred genotyped donors in the Caucasian-associated cluster. Notes on the study in general: In a later analysis, common viral pathogens appeared linked to several of the most significant clusters. Roughly uniform sequencing depth across donors was assumed, possibly incorrectly.

Amplification used 60 Vbeta primers and 13 Jbeta primers. Using immunoSEQ multiplex PCR, the repertoire was profiled, and TCRdb retains in-frame clones only, with some absent. Of roughly 190,000 clones listed, about four fifths were seen once; the top ten hold 14%. With 4 bases clipped from V and 4 bases from J, the junction kept 17 bases outside the gene matches. This CDR3 has 18 residues. The germline V gene encodes CDR1 MGHRA and CDR2 YSYEKL. The specimen was PBMCs. The V and J genes are TRBV4-1 and TRBJ2-3, with 7 bases that match TRBD2. The source is a young woman in good health and CMV-seropositive. CDR3 in amino acids: CASSPQGGGTERSDTQYF. CDR3 nucleotide sequence: TGCGCCAGCAGCCCACAAGGCGGGGGAACAGAAAGGTCAGATACGCAGTATTTT.